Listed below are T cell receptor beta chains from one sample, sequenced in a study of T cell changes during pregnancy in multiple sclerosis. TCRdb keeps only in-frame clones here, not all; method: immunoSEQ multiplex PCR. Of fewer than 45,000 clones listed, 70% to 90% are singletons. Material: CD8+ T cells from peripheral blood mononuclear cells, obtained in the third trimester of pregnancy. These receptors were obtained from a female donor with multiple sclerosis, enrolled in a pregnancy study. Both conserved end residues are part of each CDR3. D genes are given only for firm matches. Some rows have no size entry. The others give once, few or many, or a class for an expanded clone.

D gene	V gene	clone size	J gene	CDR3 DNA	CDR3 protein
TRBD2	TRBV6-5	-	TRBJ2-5	TGTGCCAGCAGTCCAGAGGGACTAGTCGGTGAGACCCAGTACTTC	CASSPEGLVGETQYF
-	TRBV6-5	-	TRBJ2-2	TGTGCCAGCAGGGTCCCGGGGAACGGGGAGCTGTTTTTT	CASRVPGNGELFF
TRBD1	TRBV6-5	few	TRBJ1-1	TGTGCCAGCAGTTACCAGGGGGCGAACACTGAAGCTTTCTTT	CASSYQGANTEAFF
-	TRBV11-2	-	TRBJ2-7	TGTGCCAGCAGCTTAGGTTGGGCATACGAGCAGTACTTC	CASSLGWAYEQYF
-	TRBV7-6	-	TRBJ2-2	TGTGCCAGCAGCGCAGTGAAGTTAAACACCGGGGAGCTGTTTTTT	CASSAVKLNTGELFF
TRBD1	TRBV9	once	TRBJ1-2	TGTGCCAGCAGCGTAGAGGACAGGGTCGGCTACACCTTC	CASSVEDRVGYTF
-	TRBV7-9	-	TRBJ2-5	TGTGCCAGCAGCCCCATAGGCGGGGCGGAGACCCAGTACTTC	CASSPIGGAETQYF
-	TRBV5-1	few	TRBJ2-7	TGCGCCAGCAGCTGGACTGTCGCAGAGGGGGTCTACGAGCAGTACTTC	CASSWTVAEGVYEQYF
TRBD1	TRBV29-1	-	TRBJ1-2	TGCAGCGTTCAGACAGGGAGTAACTATGGCTACACCTTC	CSVQTGSNYGYTF
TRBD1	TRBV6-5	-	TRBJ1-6	TGTGCCAGCGGACTACAGGGGCCGTATAATTCACCCCTCCACTTT	CASGLQGPYNSPLHF
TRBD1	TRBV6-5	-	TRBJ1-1	TGTGCCAGCAGTTACTCGGAGGGGGCTATGAACACTGAAGCTTTCTTT	CASSYSEGAMNTEAFF
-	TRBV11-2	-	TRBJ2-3	TGTGCCAGCAGCTTACTGGCCCGTAGCACAGATACGCAGTATTTT	CASSLLARSTDTQYF
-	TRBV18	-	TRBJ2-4	TGTGCCAGCTCACGGGGAAGGAGGGACAAAAACATTCAGTACTTC	CASSRGRRDKNIQYF
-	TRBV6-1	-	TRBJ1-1	TGTGCCAGCCAGAGGAGAGGCACTGAAGCTTTCTTT	CASQRRGTEAFF
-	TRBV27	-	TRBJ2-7	TGTGCCAGCAGTTTAATGGGGCCCTACGAGCAGTACTTC	CASSLMGPYEQYF
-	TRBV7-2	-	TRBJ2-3	TGTGCCAGCAGCTTAGTGAACAGGGCAGATACGCAGTATTTT	CASSLVNRADTQYF
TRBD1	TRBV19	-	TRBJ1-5	TGTGCCAGTAGTATGGGGACAGACTACCATCAGCCCCAGCATTTT	CASSMGTDYHQPQHF
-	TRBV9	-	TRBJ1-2	TGTGCCAGCAGCGTAGGGGGACACCCTAACTATGGCTACACCTTC	CASSVGGHPNYGYTF
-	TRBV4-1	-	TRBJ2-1	TGCGCCAGCAGCCAAGGACTAGGAACCGGCAATGAGCAGTTCTTC	CASSQGLGTGNEQFF
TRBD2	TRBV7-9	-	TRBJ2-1	TGTGCCAGCAGCTTATTAGAGGGACTAGCCCCAGGCGATGAGCAGTTCTTC	CASSLLEGLAPGDEQFF
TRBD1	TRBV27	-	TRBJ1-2	TGTGCCAGCAGTCTCACGGGACAGGGAGTCTCCTTC	CASSLTGQGVSF
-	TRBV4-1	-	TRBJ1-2	TGCGCCAGCAGCCAACGGACAGCTAACTATGGCTACACCTTC	CASSQRTANYGYTF
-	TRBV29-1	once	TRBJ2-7	TGCAGCGTTGTGGGGGGGGGCCAAACCTACGAGCAGTACTTC	CSVVGGGQTYEQYF
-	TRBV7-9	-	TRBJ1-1	TGTGCCAGCAGCTTTTCGGTTGAAGCTTTCTTT	CASSFSVEAFF
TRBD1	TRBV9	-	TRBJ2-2	TGTGCCAGCAGCTCAGGGGGCGGGGAGCTGTTTTTT	CASSSGGGELFF
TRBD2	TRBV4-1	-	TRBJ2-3	TGCGCCAGTAGGTTCCGGAGCGGGGGGGCCACAGATACGCAGTATTTT	CASRFRSGGATDTQYF
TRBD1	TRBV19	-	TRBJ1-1	TGTGCCAGTAGTTTCAGGGACAGGGGCACTGAAGCTTTCTTT	CASSFRDRGTEAFF
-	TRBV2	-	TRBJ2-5	TGTGCCAGCAGACCAAACCCAGGTCGTGGGACCCAGTACTTC	CASRPNPGRGTQYF
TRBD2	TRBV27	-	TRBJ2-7	TGTGCCAGCAGTTTCTCTAGCGGGGAGACCTCCTACGAGCAGTACTTC	CASSFSSGETSYEQYF
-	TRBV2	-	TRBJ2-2	TGTGCCAGCACATCGAACACCGGGGAGCTGTTTTTT	CASTSNTGELFF
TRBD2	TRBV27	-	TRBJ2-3	TGTGCCAGCGCACAGCGGGGGGGGACAGATACGCAGTATTTT	CASAQRGGTDTQYF
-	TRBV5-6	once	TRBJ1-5	TGTGCCAGCAGCTTGGGCTGGGAGAGCAATCAGCCCCAGCATTTT	CASSLGWESNQPQHF
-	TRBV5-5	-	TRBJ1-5	TGTGCCAGCAGCTTCAAAGGACTCCAACGAGGCAATCAGCCCCAGCATTTT	CASSFKGLQRGNQPQHF
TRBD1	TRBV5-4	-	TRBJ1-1	TGTGCCAGCAGCAGTCCCGGGACAGGGAACACTGAAGCTTTCTTT	CASSSPGTGNTEAFF
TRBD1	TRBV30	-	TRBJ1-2	TGTGCCTGGAGTGCCGCTCGACAGGGCGGGGGCTACACCTTC	CAWSAARQGGGYTF
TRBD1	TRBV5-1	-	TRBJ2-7	TGCGCCAGCAGCTTATCGACAGGGGGATCCTACGAGCAGTACTTC	CASSLSTGGSYEQYF
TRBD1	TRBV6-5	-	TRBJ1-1	TGTGCCAGCAGTTACGGGTGGCAGGGGGAGAACACTGAAGCTTTCTTT	CASSYGWQGENTEAFF
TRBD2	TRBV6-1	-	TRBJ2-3	TGTGCCAGCAGTGAATCGGCGGGGGGGCCTTCAGATACGCAGTATTTT	CASSESAGGPSDTQYF
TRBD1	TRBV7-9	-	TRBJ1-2	TGTGCCAGCAGCGCAGGACAGGGGGACGGCTATGGCTACACCTTC	CASSAGQGDGYGYTF
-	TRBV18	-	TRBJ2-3	TGTGCCAGCTCACCCGTGGGAGACCAATACACAGATACGCAGTATTTT	CASSPVGDQYTDTQYF
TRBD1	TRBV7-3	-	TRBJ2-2	TGTGCCAGCAGCTCCCGGAAACAGGGGGCCACCGGGGAGCTGTTTTTT	CASSSRKQGATGELFF
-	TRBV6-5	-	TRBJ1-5	TGTGCCAGCAGTTATTGGACAGATAGCAATCAGCCCCAGCATTTT	CASSYWTDSNQPQHF
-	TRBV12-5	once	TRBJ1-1	TGTGCTAGTGGTTTGGCTGACGGGTACACTGAAGCTTTCTTT	CASGLADGYTEAFF
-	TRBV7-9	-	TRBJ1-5	TGTGCCAGCGCCCTTGGGGCAGGGGGCAATCAGCCCCAGCATTTT	CASALGAGGNQPQHF
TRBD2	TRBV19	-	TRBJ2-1	TGTGCCAGTAGTATCCTAGCGGGCAACAATGAGCAGTTCTTC	CASSILAGNNEQFF